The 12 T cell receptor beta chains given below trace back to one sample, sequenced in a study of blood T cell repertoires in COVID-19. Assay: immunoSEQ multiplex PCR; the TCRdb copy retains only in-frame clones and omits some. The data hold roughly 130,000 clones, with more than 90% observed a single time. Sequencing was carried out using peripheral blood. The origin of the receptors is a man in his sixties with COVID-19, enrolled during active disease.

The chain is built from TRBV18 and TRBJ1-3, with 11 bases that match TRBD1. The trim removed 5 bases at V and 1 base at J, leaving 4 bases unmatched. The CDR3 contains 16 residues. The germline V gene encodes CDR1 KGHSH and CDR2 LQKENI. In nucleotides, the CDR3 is TGTGCCAGCTCAGAGGACAGGGGGCATTCTGGAAACACCATATATTTT. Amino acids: CASSEDRGHSGNTIYF.

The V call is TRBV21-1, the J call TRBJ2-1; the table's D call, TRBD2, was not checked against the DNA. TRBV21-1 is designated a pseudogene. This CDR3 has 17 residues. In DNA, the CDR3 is TGTGCCAGCAGCAAAGAGAATCCAGCGGGAGACGACAATGAGCAGTTCTTC. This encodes CASSKENPAGDDNEQFF.

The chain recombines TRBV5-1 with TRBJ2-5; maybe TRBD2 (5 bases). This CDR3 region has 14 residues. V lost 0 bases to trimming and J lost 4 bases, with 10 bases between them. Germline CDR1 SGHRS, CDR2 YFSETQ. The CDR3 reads CASSLGTSIETQYF. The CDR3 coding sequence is TGCGCCAGCAGCTTGGGCACTAGTATAGAGACCCAGTACTTC.

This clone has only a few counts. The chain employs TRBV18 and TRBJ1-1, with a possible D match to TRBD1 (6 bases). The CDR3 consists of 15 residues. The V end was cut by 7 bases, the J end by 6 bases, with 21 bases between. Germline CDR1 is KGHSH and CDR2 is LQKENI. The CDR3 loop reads CASFNQQGILAEAFF. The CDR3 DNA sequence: TGTGCCAGCTTTAATCAACAGGGAATTCTGGCTGAAGCTTTCTTT.

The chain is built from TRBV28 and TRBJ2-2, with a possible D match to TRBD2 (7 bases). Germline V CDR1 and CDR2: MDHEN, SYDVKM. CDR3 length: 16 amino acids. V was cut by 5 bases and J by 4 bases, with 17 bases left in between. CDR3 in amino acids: CASSQRNGGRTGELFF. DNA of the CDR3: TGTGCCAGCAGTCAACGAAACGGGGGGCGCACCGGGGAGCTGTTTTTT.

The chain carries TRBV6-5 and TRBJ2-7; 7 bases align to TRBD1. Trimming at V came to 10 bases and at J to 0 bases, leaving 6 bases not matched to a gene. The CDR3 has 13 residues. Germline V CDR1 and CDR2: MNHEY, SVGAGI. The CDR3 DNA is TGTGCCACTAGACAGGGAAGCTCCTACGAGCAGTACTTC. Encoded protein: CATRQGSSYEQYF.

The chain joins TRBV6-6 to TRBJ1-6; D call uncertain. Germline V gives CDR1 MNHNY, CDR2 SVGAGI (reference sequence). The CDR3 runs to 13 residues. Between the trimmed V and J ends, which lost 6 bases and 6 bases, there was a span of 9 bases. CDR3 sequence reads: CASSSNFNSPLHF. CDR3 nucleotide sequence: TGTGCCAGCAGCTCAAACTTTAATTCACCCCTCCACTTT.

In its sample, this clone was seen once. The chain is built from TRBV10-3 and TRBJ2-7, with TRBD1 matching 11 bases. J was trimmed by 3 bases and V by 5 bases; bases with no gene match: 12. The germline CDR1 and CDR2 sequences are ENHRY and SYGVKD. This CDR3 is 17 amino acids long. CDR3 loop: CAISRITRDRGVYEQYF. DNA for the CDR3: TGTGCCATCAGTAGAATAACCCGGGACAGGGGGGTCTACGAGCAGTACTTC.

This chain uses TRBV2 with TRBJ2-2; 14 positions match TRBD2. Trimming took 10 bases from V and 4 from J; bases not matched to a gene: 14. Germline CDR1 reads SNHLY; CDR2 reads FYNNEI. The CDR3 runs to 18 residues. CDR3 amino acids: CATVTGTSGSLGTGELFF. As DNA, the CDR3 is TGTGCCACCGTAACCGGGACTAGCGGGAGTTTGGGCACCGGGGAGCTGTTTTTT. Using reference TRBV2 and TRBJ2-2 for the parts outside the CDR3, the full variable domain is EPEVTQTPSHQVTQMGQEVILRCVPISNHLYFYWYRQILGQKVEFLVSFYNNEISEKSEIFDDQFSVERPDGSNFTLKIRSTKLEDSAMYFCATVTGTSGSLGTGELFFGEGSRLTVL.

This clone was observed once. The CDR3: CAPHETVETNGYTF. The CDR3 nucleotides read TGTGCCCCACACGAGACAGTGGAAACTAATGGCTACACCTTC. The gene calls are TRBV21-1 and TRBJ1-2; the DNA was not used to check the table's D call, TRBD1. TRBV21-1 is given as a pseudogene. The CDR3 is 14 amino acids.

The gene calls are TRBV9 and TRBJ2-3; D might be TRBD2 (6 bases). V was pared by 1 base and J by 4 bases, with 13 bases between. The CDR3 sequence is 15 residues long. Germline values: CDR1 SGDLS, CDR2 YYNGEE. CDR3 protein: CASSVSSATPDTQYF. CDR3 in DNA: TGTGCCAGCAGCGTATCTAGCGCGACCCCAGATACGCAGTATTTT.

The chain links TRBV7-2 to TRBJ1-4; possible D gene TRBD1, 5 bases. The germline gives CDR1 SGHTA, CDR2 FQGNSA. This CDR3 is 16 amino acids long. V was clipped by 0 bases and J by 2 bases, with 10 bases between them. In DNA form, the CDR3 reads TGTGCCAGCAGCTTAGCGGGGGGACGGACTAATGAAAAACTGTTTTTT. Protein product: CASSLAGGRTNEKLFF. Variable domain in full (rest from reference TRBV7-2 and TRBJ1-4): GAGVSQSPSNKVTEKGKDVELRCDPISGHTALYWYRQSLGQGLEFLIYFQGNSAPDKSGLPSDRFSAERTGGSVSTLTIQRTQQEDSAVYLCASSLAGGRTNEKLFFGSGTQLSVL.